The clone carrying this T cell receptor (beta chain) was seen more than once but under ten times. The data belong to a study of blood T cell repertoires in COVID-19. Looking at the study overall: The United States, Italy and Spain were the sources of the acute and convalescent COVID-19 samples. From T cells, B-cell-depleted T cells, or PBMCs came the material, which was cDNA or gDNA.

With 1 base removed from V and 7 bases from J, the gap between germline ends came to 11 bases. Germline V gene sequence: CDR1 LNHNV, CDR2 YYDKDF (reference sequence). There are 14 residues in the CDR3. Original handling: Reference gene primer amplification gave estimated nucleated cell counts. Measured with immunoSEQ multiplex PCR; TCRdb has only the in-frame clones, and not every one. Clonal size and the V and J genes are those of that table, whereas D and trimming came from the DNA. The table shows some 150,000 clones, with 81% occurring only once. V usage is TRBV15 and J usage is TRBJ1-5; tentatively, D is TRBD1 (5 bases). Sequenced: peripheral blood. The origin of this receptor is an older woman with active or convalescent COVID-19. The CDR3 here is CATSRAQGFQPQHF. In DNA form, the CDR3 reads TGTGCCACCAGCAGAGCTCAGGGATTCCAGCCCCAGCATTTT.